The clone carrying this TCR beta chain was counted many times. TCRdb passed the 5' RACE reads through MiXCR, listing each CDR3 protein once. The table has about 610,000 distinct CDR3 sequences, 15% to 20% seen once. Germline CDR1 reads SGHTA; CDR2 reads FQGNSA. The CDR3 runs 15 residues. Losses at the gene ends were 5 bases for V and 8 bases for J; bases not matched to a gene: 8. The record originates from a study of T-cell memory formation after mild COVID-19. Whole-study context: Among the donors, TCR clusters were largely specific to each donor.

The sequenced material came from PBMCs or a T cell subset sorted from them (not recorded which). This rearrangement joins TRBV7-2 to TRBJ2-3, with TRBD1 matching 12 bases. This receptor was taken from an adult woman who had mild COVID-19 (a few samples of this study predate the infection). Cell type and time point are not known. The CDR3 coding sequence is TGTGCCAGCAGCACTACCGGGACAGGGGGCGTTACGCAGTATTTT. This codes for CASSTTGTGGVTQYF.